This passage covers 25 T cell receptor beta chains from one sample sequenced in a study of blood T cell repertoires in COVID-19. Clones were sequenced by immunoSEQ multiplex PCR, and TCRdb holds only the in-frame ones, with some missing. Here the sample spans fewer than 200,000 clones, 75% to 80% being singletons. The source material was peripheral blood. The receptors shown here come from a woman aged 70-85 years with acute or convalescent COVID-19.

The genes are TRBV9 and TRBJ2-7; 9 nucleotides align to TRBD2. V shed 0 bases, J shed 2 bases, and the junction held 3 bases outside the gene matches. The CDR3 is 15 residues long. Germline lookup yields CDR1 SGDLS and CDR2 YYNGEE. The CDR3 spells CASSVGASGTYEQYF. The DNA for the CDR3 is TGTGCCAGCAGCGTAGGGGCTAGCGGGACCTACGAGCAGTACTTC. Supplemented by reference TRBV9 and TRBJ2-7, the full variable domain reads DSGVTQTPKHLITATGQRVTLRCSPRSGDLSVYWYQQSLDQGLQFLIQYYNGEERAKGNILERFSAQQFPDLHSELNLSSLELGDSALYFCASSVGASGTYEQYFGPGTRLTVT.

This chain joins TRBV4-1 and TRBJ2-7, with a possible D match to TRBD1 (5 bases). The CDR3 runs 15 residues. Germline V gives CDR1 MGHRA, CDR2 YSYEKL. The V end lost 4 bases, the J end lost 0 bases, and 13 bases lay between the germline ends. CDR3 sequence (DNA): TGCGCCAGCAGCCTTAGACAGCAAAGCTCCTACGAGCAGTACTTC. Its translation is CASSLRQQSSYEQYF.

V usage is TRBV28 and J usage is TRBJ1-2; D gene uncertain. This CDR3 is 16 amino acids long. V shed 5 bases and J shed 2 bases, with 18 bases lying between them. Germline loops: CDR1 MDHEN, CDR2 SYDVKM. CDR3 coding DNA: TGTGCCAGCAGTCAACCTACTCAGCGGGGAAACTATGGCTACACCTTC. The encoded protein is CASSQPTQRGNYGYTF.

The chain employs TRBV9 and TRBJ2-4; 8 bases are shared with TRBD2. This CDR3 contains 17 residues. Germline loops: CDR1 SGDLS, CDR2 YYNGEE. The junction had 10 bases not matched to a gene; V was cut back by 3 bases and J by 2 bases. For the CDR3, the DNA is TGTGCCAGCAGCGAGTGGCCAAGCGGGAGTTCCAAAAACATTCAGTACTTC. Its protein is CASSEWPSGSSKNIQYF. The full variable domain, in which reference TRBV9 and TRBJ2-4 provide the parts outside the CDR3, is DSGVTQTPKHLITATGQRVTLRCSPRSGDLSVYWYQQSLDQGLQFLIQYYNGEERAKGNILERFSAQQFPDLHSELNLSSLELGDSALYFCASSEWPSGSSKNIQYFGAGTRLSVL.

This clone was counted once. The CDR3 bases are TGTGCCAGCAGCCGACAGAGCATGAACACTGAAGCTTTCTTT. It is translated as CASSRQSMNTEAFF. The chain is built from TRBV13 and TRBJ1-1, with D perhaps TRBD1 (5 bases). The CDR3 is 14 amino acids. Trimming removed 5 bases at V and 0 bases at J, with 10 bases between. Germline CDR1 PRHDT, CDR2 FYEKMQ (reference sequence).

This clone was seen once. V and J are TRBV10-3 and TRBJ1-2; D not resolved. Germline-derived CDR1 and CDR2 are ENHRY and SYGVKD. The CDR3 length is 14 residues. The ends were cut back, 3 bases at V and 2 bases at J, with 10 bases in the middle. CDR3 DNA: TGTGCCATCAGTGACCGCGGGAACAACTATGGCTACACCTTC. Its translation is CAISDRGNNYGYTF.

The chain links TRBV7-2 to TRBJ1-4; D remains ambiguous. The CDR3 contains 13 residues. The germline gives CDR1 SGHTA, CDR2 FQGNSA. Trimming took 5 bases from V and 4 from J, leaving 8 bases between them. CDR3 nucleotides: TGTGCCAGCAGCCGGGGAGTTAATGAAAAACTGTTTTTT. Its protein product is CASSRGVNEKLFF.

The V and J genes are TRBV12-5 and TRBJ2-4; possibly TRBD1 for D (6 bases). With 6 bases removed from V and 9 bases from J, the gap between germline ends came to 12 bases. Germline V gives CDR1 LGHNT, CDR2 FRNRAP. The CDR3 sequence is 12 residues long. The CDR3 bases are TGTGCTAGTGGCCTGCAGGGGTTCATTCAGTACTTC. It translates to CASGLQGFIQYF.

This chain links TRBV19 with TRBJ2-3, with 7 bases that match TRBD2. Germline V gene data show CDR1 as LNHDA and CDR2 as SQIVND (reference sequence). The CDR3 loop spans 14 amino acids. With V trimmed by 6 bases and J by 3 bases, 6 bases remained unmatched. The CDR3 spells CASSPGGLTDTQYF. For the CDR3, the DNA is TGTGCCAGTAGCCCGGGAGGCCTGACAGATACGCAGTATTTT.

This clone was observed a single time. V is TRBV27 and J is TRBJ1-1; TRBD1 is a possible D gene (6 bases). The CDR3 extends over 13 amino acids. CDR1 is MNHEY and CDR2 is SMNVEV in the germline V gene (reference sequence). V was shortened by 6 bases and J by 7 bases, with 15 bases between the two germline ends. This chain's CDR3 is CASRIRDIGEAFF. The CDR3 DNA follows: TGTGCCAGCAGGATCCGGGACATTGGTGAAGCTTTCTTT.

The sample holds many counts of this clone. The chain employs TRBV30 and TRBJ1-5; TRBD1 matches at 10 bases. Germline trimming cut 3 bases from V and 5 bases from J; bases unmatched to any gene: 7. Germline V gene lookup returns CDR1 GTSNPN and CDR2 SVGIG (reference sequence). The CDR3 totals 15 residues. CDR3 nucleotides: TGTGCCTGGAGACCGACAGGGGGCAGGGATCAGCCCCAGCATTTT. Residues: CAWRPTGGRDQPQHF.

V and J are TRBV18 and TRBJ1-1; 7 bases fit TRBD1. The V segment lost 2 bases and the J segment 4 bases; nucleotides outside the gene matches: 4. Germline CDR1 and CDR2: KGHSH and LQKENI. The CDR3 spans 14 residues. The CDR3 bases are TGTGCCAGCTCACCAAGACAGGGATTCACTGAAGCTTTCTTT. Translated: CASSPRQGFTEAFF.

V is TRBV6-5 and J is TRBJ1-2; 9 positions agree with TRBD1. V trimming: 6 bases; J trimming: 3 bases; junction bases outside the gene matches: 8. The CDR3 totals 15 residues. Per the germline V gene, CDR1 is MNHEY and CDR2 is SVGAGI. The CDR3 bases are TGTGCCAGCAGATCTCGGACAGGGGAGCACTATGGCTACACCTTC. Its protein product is CASRSRTGEHYGYTF.

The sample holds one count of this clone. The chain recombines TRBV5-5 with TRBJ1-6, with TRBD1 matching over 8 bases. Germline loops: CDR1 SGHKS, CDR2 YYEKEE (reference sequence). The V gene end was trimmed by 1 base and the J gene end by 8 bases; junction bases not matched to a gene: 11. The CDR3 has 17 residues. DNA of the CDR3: TGTGCCAGCAGCTTGAGATTGGACAGGGATCGGTATTCACCCCTCCACTTT. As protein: CASSLRLDRDRYSPLHF.

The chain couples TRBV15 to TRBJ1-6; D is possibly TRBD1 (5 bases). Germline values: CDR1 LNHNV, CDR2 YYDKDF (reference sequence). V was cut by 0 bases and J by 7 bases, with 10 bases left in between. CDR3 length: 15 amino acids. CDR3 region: CATSRDQSGNSPLHF. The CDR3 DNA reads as TGTGCCACCAGCAGAGATCAGTCAGGGAATTCACCCCTCCACTTT.

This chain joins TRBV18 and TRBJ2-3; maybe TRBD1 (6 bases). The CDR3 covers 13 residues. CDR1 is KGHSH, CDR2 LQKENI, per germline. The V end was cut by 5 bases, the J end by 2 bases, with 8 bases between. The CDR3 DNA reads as TGTGCCAGCTCAACAGGGAACACAGATACGCAGTATTTT. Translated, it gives CASSTGNTDTQYF.

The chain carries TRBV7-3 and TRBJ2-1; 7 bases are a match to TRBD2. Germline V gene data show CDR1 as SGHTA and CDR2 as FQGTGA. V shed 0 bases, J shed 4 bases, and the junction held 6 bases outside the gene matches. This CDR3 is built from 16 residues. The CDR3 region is CASSLTSGHGYNEQFF. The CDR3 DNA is TGTGCCAGCAGCTTAACTAGCGGGCACGGATACAATGAGCAGTTCTTC. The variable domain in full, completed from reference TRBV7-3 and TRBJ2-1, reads GAGVSQTPSNKVTEKGKYVELRCDPISGHTALYWYRQSLGQGPEFLIYFQGTGAADDSGLPNDRFFAVRPEGSVSTLKIQRTERGDSAVYLCASSLTSGHGYNEQFFGPGTRLTVL.

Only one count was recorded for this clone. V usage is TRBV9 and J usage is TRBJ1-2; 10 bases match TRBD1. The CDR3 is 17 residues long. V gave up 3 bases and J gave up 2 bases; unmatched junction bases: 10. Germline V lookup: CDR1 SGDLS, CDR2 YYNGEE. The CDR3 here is CASSAEMGQGRNYGYTF. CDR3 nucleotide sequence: TGTGCCAGCAGCGCCGAAATGGGACAGGGGCGAAACTATGGCTACACCTTC.

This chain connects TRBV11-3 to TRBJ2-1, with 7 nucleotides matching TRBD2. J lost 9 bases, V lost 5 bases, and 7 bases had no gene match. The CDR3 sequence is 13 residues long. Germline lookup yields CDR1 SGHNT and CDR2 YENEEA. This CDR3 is CASSRTRSTEQFF. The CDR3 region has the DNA TGTGCCAGCAGCCGGACTAGATCCACTGAGCAGTTCTTC.

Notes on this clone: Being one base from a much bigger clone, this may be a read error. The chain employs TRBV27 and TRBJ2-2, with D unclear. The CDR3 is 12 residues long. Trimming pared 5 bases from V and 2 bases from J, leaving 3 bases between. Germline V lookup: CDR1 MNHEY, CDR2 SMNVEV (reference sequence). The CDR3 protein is CASSLNTGELFF. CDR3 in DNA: TGTGCCAGCAGTCTAAACACCGGGGAGCTGTTTTTT.

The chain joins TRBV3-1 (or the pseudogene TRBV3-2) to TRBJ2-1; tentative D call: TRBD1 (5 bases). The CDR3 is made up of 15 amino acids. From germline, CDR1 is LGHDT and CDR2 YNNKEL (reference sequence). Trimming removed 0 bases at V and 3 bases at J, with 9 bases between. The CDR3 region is CASSQDFDSYNEQFF. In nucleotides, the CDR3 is TGTGCCAGCAGCCAAGATTTTGACAGCTACAATGAGCAGTTCTTC.

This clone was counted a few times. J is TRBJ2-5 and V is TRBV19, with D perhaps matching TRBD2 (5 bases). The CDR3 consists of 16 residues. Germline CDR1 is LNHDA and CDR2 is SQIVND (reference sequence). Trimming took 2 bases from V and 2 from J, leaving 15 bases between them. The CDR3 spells CASSINTRIGQETQYF. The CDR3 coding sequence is TGTGCCAGTAGTATAAACACTAGGATTGGGCAAGAGACCCAGTACTTC.

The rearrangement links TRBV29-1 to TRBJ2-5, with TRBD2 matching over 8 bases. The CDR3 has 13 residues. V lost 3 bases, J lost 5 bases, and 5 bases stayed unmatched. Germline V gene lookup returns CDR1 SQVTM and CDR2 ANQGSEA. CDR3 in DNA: TGCAGCGTTGATCGGGGGGGTATGGAGACCCAGTACTTC. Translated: CSVDRGGMETQYF.

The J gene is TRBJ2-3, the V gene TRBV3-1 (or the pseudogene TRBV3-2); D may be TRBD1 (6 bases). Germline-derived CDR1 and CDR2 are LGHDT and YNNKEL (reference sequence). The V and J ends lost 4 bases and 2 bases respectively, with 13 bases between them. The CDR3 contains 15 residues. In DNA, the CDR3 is TGTGCCAGCAGCCCCTATAGGACAGACACAGATACGCAGTATTTT. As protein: CASSPYRTDTDTQYF.

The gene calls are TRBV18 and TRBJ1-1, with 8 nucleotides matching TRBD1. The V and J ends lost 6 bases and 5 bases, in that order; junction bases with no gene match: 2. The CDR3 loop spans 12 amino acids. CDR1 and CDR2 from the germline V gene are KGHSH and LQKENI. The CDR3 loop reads CASSHRGTEAFF. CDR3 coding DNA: TGTGCCAGCTCCCACAGGGGGACTGAAGCTTTCTTT.